The 18 T cell receptor beta chains given below trace back to one sample, sequenced in a study of T-cell reconstitution after alpha-beta-depleted transplantation in children listed by TCRdb under 2016. Library generation was performed with PCR. Sequencing took place on an Illumina HiSeq 2500. TCR library preparation used molecular barcoding, with unique molecular identifiers applied to normalize quantification of the TCRbeta repertoire. TCRdb's own reprocessing of the public reads used fastp at Q25 and MiXCR and kept productive beta chains. Merged by CDR3 protein, the rows form single entries marked with the most common genes and DNA. The sample records over 550,000 distinct CDR3 sequences, 10% to 13% of which are singletons. The leading ten clones occupy about 4.3% of the sample. The sequencing used PBMCs from the stem cell graft donor, collected from the stem cell graft. These TCRs come from a human donor who donated a stem cell graft to a child with acute myeloid leukemia.

V gene TRBV4-2 combines with J gene TRBJ1-1; D possibly corresponds to TRBD1 (6 bases). V gave up 4 bases and J gave up 3 bases, with 21 bases separating them. From germline, CDR1 is LGHNA and CDR2 YNFKEQ. The CDR3 covers 17 residues. In nucleotides, the CDR3 is TGTGCCAGCAGCCCGACATCGAGCAGGGGTTTAGACACTGAAGCTTTCTTT. This gives the protein CASSPTSSRGLDTEAFF.

This clonotype was seen more than once but under ten times. V gene TRBV19 combines with J gene TRBJ2-2; D is possibly TRBD1 (5 bases). The germline V and J ends were trimmed by 7 bases and 1 base, with 10 bases remaining between them. The CDR3 runs to 14 residues. Germline values: CDR1 LNHDA, CDR2 SQIVND (reference sequence). The CDR3 sequence: CASKAGMNTGELFF. CDR3 nucleotides: TGTGCCAGTAAGGCAGGGATGAACACCGGGGAGCTGTTTTTT.

Only a few counts were recorded for this clonotype. J is TRBJ2-1 and V is TRBV5-1; 11 nucleotides match TRBD2. The junction had 16 bases not matched to a gene; V was cut back by 4 bases and J by 4 bases. The CDR3 runs to 19 residues. Germline CDR1 reads SGHRS; CDR2 reads YFSETQ. CDR3 nucleotides: TGCGCCAGCAGCCCCACGGGACGGCCGGGACTAGCGGATTACAATGAGCAGTTCTTC. Translated: CASSPTGRPGLADYNEQFF.

For this clonotype: With a much larger clone just one base away, this may be a read error. This chain uses TRBV5-1 with TRBJ2-5; D remains ambiguous. The end of the DNA is better explained by TRBJ2-1, so the J call may be wrong. Germline-derived CDR1 and CDR2 are SGHRS and YFSETQ. The CDR3 covers 14 residues. CDR3 nucleotide sequence: TGCGCCAGCAGCTTGGCCTCAGCTATCGAGACCCAGTTCTTC. Residues: CASSLASAIETQFF.

This clonotype was recorded at least ten times. V is TRBV29-1 and J is TRBJ1-2; D perhaps matches TRBD1 (5 bases). This CDR3 has 12 residues. The V end was cut by 7 bases, the J end by 4 bases, with 13 bases between. CDR1 and CDR2 from the germline V gene are SQVTM and ANQGSEA. CDR3: CSARDGAYGYTF. CDR3 sequence (DNA): TGCAGCGCCCGGGACGGCGCCTATGGCTACACCTTC.

The chain links TRBV11-2 to TRBJ2-7; the match to TRBD2 covers 11 bases. Germline trimming cut 1 base from V and 3 bases from J; bases unmatched to any gene: 8. Per germline, CDR1 SGHAT and CDR2 FQNNGV. The CDR3 runs 17 residues. In DNA form, the CDR3 reads TGTGCCAGCAGCTTAGTATCCGGGACTAGCGGAGGCTACGAGCAGTACTTC. Amino acids: CASSLVSGTSGGYEQYF.

This clonotype was counted a few times. The J gene is TRBJ2-1, the V gene TRBV7-2; possible D gene TRBD1, 6 bases. Trimming removed 1 base at V and 2 bases at J, with 9 bases between. CDR1 and CDR2 (germline): SGHTA, FQGNSA. CDR3 size: 15 residues. CDR3 bases: TGTGCCAGCAGCTTAGAGGGGGAAGCCTACAATGAGCAGTTCTTC. This codes for CASSLEGEAYNEQFF.

Ten or more counts support this clonotype. The genes are TRBV2 and TRBJ1-2, with D hard to call. Germline V gene data show CDR1 as SNHLY and CDR2 as FYNNEI. Trimming pared 3 bases from V and 4 bases from J, leaving 12 bases between. CDR3 length equals 14 residues. CDR3 protein: CASSEAQPSYGYTF. CDR3 DNA sequence: TGTGCCAGCAGTGAGGCTCAGCCTAGCTATGGCTACACCTTC.

This clonotype was observed many times. The chain recombines TRBV29-1 with TRBJ2-5, with 8 bases identical to TRBD2. The trim removed 6 bases at V and 2 bases at J, leaving 5 bases unmatched. The CDR3 length is 13 residues. The germline V gene has CDR1 SQVTM and CDR2 ANQGSEA. The CDR3 region is CSVRGVVQETQYF. The DNA of the CDR3 is TGCAGCGTGCGGGGGGTGGTACAAGAGACCCAGTACTTC.

This clonotype was seen only a few times. The V gene is TRBV7-2, the J gene TRBJ2-1; 11 bases align to TRBD2. V lost 6 bases and J lost 1; bases outside the gene matches: 5. The CDR3 has 16 residues. CDR1 is SGHTA and CDR2 is FQGNSA in the germline V gene. The CDR3 nucleotides read TGTGCCAGCAGAGGGACTAGCGGCATTTCCTACAATGAGCAGTTCTTC. Protein product: CASRGTSGISYNEQFF.

This clonotype was counted only a few times. J is TRBJ2-7 and V is TRBV27, with TRBD2 matching 10 bases. V trimming: 7 bases; J trimming: 3 bases; junction bases outside the gene matches: 15. The CDR3 has 17 amino acids. Germline V gives CDR1 MNHEY, CDR2 SMNVEV (reference sequence). The CDR3 DNA sequence: TGTGCCAGCAAGAAAGGACTAGCGGAAGAGGGGGGCTACGAGCAGTACTTC. This translates into CASKKGLAEEGGYEQYF.

This clonotype was seen ten or more times. The rearrangement joins TRBV10-3 to TRBJ2-3; TRBD1 agrees at 7 bases. With 6 bases clipped from V and 2 bases from J, the junction kept 5 bases outside the gene matches. The CDR3 is 14 residues long. The germline CDR1 and CDR2 sequences are ENHRY and SYGVKD. The CDR3 here is CAISDGTDTDTQYF. CDR3 sequence (DNA): TGTGCCATCAGCGACGGGACAGACACAGATACGCAGTATTTT.

The V and J genes are TRBV7-8 and TRBJ1-1; D unresolved. Per germline, CDR1 SGHVS and CDR2 FQNEAQ. V lost 5 bases to trimming and J lost 5 bases, with 12 bases between them. The CDR3 is made up of 13 amino acids. CDR3 DNA sequence: TGTGCCAGCAGCCCCCGCACGTTTACTGAAGCTTTCTTT. Its translation: CASSPRTFTEAFF. Full variable domain (remainder filled in from reference TRBV7-8 and TRBJ1-1): GAGVSQSPRYKVAKRGQDVALRCDPISGHVSLFWYQQALGQGPEFLTYFQNEAQLDKSGLPSDRFFAERPEGSVSTLKIQRTQQEDSAVYLCASSPRTFTEAFFGQGTRLTVV.

On this clonotype: This may be a read error, as it is one base from a much larger clone. The V gene is TRBV10-3, the J gene TRBJ1-6; 8 nucleotides agree with TRBD1. Trimming cost V 5 bases and J 9 bases; bases outside gene matches: 6. CDR3 size: 14 residues. Germline loops: CDR1 ENHRY, CDR2 SYGVKD. The CDR3, as DNA: TGTGCCATCAGTTCGACAGGGGCAGTTTCACCCCTCCACTTT. Protein sequence: CAISSTGAVSPLHF.

This clonotype was observed a handful of times. This chain uses TRBV7-2 with TRBJ2-7; maybe TRBD1 (5 bases). V gave up 1 base and J gave up 3 bases, with 13 bases separating them. Germline-derived CDR1 and CDR2 are SGHTA and FQGNSA. The CDR3 has 15 amino acids. CDR3 amino acids: CASSLEGQGNYEQYF. CDR3 nucleotides: TGTGCCAGCAGCTTAGAGGGGCAGGGCAACTACGAGCAGTACTTC.

In its sample, this clonotype was seen a few times. This may arise from a read error, as a much more abundant clone is one base away. The V call is TRBV6-6, the J call TRBJ1-4, with D uncertain. This CDR3 region has 11 residues. Per the germline V gene, CDR1 is MNHNY and CDR2 is SVGAGI (reference sequence). V lost 3 bases, J lost 8 bases, and 4 bases lay in between. CDR3: CASSYREKLFF. CDR3 DNA: TGTGCCAGCAGTTATAGGGAAAAACTGTTTTTT.

This chain uses TRBV18 with TRBJ2-1; D tentatively fits TRBD1 or TRBD2 (7 bases each). The CDR3 loop spans 15 amino acids. Germline assignment: CDR1 KGHSH and CDR2 LQKENI. V gave up 0 bases and J gave up 6 bases, with 12 bases separating them. CDR3 in DNA: TGTGCCAGCTCACCACCCGGCAGGGGGGGCAATGAGCAGTTCTTC. Its protein is CASSPPGRGGNEQFF.

The genes are TRBV30 and TRBJ2-7; D is ambiguous. Trimming removed 0 bases from V and 4 bases from J, with 10 bases in between. The CDR3 runs 13 residues. The germline CDR1 and CDR2 sequences are GTSNPN and SVGIG (reference sequence). The DNA of the CDR3 is TGTGCCTGGAGTGTCGTGAAGGGATACGAGCAGTACTTC. Translated, it gives CAWSVVKGYEQYF. The full variable domain, rest sourced from reference TRBV30 and TRBJ2-7, is SQTIHQWPATLVQPVGSPLSLECTVEGTSNPNLYWYRQAAGRGLQLLFYSVGIGQISSEVPQNLSASRPQDRQFILSSKKLLLSDSGFYLCAWSVVKGYEQYFGPGTRLTVT.